This T cell receptor (beta chain) was sequenced in a study of glioma-infiltrating T cells after dendritic cell vaccination. CDR3 length equals 16 residues. The sample's time point: after dendritic cell vaccination, including at tumor progression/relapse. Profiling relied on immunoSEQ multiplex PCR, and the TCRdb table lists in-frame clones only, not all of them. The sample yields more than 55,000 clones, approximately 81% seen once. The V call is TRBV12-2, the J call TRBJ2-2; the D call of TRBD1 is as the table states it, not checked on the DNA. TRBV12-2 is marked as a pseudogene. The sequence came from a human donor with glioblastoma. The specimen comprised blood, sampled after dendritic cell vaccination. This CDR3 reads CASRLAGQGFNGELFF. As DNA, the CDR3 is TGTGCAAGTCGCTTAGCGGGACAGGGATTTAACGGGGAGCTGTTTTTT.